This TCR beta chain is from a study of T cells in Graves' hyperthyroidism and ophthalmopathy. As for the study in general: Peripheral blood sampling occurred at initial diagnosis, before any treatment.

Germline CDR1 reads SGDLS; CDR2 reads YYNGEE. The CDR3 runs 14 residues. RNA transcripts served as the template for amplifying TCR beta CDR3 regions. HTBI primers were employed in a first-round RT-PCR of the TCR CDR3. Via MiXCR, TCRdb re-called the multiplex PCR reads, giving one row per CDR3 protein. This repertoire shows fewer than 350,000 distinct CDR3 sequences, 18% found once; its top ten account for 45% to 50%. General study results and limits: Most clonotypes expanded in thyroid above 0.001 were likewise present in blood.

As concerns this clonotype: Antigen: not known. A junction end diverges from the germline sequence, so it may reflect a read error.

The clonotype originates from a woman aged 45 to 65 with Graves' hyperthyroidism. The chain links TRBV9 to TRBJ2-3; the D gene could be TRBD1 or TRBD2 (6 bases each). Material for sequencing was blood. CDR3: CASSVAGASDTRYF. The CDR3 DNA is TGTGCCAGCAGCGTAGCGGGGGCTTCAGATACGCGGTATTTT.